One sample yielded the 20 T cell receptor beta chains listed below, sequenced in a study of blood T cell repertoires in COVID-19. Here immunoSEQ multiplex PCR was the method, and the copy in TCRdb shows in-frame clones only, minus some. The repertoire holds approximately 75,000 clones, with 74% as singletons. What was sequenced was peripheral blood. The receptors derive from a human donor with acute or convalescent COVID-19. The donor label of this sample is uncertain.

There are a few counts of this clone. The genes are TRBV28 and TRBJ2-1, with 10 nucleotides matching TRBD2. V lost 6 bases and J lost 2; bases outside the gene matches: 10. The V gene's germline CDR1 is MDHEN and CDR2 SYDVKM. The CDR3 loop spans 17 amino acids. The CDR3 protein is CASRQLAGANTYNEQFF. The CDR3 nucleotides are TGTGCCAGCAGGCAGCTAGCGGGAGCCAATACCTACAATGAGCAGTTCTTC.

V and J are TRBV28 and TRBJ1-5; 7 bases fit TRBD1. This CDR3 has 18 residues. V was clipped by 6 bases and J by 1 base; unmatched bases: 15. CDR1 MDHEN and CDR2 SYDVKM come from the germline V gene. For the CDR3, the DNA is TGTGCCAGCAGCCAAACAGGGACAGCAATCTTAAGCAATCAGCCCCAGCATTTT. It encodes CASSQTGTAILSNQPQHF.

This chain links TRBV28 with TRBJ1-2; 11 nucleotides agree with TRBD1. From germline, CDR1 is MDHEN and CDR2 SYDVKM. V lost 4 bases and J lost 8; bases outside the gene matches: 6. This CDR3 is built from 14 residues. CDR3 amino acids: CASSSRTGGDGYTF. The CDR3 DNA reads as TGTGCCAGCAGTTCACGGACAGGGGGCGACGGCTACACCTTC.

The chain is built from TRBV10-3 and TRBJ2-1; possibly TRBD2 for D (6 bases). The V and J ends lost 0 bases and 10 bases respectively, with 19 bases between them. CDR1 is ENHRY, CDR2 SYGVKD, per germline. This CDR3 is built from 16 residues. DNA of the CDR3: TGTGCCATCAGTGAGTCGGCAGGGAGGCGGATTCTGGAGCAGTTCTTC. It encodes CAISESAGRRILEQFF.

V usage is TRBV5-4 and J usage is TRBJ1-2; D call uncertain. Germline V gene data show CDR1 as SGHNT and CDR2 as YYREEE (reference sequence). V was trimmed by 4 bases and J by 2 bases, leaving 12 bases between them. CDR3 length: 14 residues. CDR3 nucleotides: TGTGCCAGCAGCGGTGCGACTAAGAACTATGGCTACACCTTC. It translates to CASSGATKNYGYTF. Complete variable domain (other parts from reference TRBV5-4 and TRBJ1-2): ETGVTQSPTHLIKTRGQQVTLRCSSQSGHNTVSWYQQALGQGPQFIFQYYREEENGRGNFPPRFSGLQFPNYSSELNVNALELDDSALYLCASSGATKNYGYTFGSGTRLTVV.

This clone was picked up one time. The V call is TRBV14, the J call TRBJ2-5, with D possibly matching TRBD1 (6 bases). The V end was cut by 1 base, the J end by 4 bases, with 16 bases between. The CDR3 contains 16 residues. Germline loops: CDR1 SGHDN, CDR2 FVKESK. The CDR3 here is CASSQARGVGAETQYF. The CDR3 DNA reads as TGTGCCAGCAGCCAAGCGAGGGGTGTGGGGGCAGAGACCCAGTACTTC. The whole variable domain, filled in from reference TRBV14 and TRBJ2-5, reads EAGVTQFPSHSVIEKGQTVTLRCDPISGHDNLYWYRRVMGKEIKFLLHFVKESKQDESGMPNNRFLAERTGGTYSTLKVQPAELEDSGVYFCASSQARGVGAETQYFGPGTRLLVL.

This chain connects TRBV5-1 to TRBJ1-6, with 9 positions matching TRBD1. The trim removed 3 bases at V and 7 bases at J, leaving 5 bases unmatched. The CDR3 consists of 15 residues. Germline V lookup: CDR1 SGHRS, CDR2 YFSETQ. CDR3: CASSSAGTGNSPLHF. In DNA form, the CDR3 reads TGCGCCAGCAGCTCCGCCGGGACAGGGAATTCACCCCTCCACTTT.

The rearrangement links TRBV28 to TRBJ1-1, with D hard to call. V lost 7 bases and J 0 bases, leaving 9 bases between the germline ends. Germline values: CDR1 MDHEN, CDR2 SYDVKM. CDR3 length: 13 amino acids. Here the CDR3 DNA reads TGTGCCAGCATTACTGTTATGAACACTGAAGCTTTCTTT. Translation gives CASITVMNTEAFF.

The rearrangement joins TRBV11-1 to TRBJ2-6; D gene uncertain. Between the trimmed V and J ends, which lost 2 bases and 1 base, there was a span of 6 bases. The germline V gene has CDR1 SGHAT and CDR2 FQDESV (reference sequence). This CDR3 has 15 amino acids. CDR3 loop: CASSLTPSGANVLTF. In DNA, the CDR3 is TGTGCCAGCAGCTTAACACCATCTGGGGCCAACGTCCTGACTTTC. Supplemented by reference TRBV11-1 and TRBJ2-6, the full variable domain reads EAEVAQSPRYKITEKSQAVAFWCDPISGHATLYWYRQILGQGPELLVQFQDESVVDDSQLPKDRFSAERLKGVDSTLKIQPAELGDSAMYLCASSLTPSGANVLTFGAGSRLTVL.

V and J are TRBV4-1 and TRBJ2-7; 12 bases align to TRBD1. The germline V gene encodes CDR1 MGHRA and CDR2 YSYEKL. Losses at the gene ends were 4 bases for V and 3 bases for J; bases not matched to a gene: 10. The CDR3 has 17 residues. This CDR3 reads CASSPGQGASTGYEQYF. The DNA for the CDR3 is TGCGCCAGCAGCCCGGGACAGGGGGCCTCGACAGGCTACGAGCAGTACTTC.

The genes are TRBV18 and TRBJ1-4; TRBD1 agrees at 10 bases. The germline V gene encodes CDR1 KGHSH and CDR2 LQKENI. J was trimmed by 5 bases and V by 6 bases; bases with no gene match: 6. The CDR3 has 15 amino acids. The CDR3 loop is CASSPGGQGNEKLFF. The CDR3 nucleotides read TGTGCCAGCTCGCCCGGGGGACAGGGGAATGAAAAACTGTTTTTT.

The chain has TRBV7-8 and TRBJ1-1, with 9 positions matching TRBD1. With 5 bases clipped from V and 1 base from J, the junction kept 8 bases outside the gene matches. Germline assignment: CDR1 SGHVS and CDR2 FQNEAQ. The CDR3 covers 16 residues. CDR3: CASSPRGGQGNTEAFF. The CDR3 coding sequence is TGTGCCAGCAGCCCAAGGGGGGGACAGGGGAACACTGAAGCTTTCTTT.

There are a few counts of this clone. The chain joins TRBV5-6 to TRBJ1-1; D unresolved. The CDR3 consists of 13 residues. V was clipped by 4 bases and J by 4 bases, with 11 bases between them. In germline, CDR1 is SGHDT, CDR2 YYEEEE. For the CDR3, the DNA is TGTGCCAGCAGCCCCGGGAGTGGCACTGAAGCTTTCTTT. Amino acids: CASSPGSGTEAFF.

CDR3 in amino acids: CASSSPGGQSPLHF. DNA for the CDR3: TGTGCCAGCAGTTCTCCGGGAGGACAATCACCCCTCCACTTT. The V call is TRBV28, the J call TRBJ1-6; D possibly corresponds to TRBD1 (5 bases). CDR3 length: 14 residues. CDR1 is MDHEN, CDR2 SYDVKM, per germline. V gave up 4 bases and J gave up 10 bases, with 14 bases separating them.

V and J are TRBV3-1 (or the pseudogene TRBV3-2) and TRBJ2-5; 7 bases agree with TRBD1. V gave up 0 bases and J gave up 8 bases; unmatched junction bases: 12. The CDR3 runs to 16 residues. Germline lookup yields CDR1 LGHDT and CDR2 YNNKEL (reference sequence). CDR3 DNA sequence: TGTGCCAGCAGCCAAGAAAACAGGGGCGTTACGGGAACCCAGTACTTC. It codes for CASSQENRGVTGTQYF.

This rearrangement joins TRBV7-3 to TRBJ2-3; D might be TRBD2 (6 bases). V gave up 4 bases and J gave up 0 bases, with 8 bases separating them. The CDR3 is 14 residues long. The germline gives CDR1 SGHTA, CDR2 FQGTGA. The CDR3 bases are TGTGCCAGCAGCTCAAGCGGGAGCACAGATACGCAGTATTTT. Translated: CASSSSGSTDTQYF.

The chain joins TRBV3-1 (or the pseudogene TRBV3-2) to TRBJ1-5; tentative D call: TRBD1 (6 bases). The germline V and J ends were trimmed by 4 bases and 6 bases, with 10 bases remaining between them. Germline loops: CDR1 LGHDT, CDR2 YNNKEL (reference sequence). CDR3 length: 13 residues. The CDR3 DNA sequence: TGTGCCAGCAGCCTTAACAGGGCTCAGCCCCAGCATTTT. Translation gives CASSLNRAQPQHF.

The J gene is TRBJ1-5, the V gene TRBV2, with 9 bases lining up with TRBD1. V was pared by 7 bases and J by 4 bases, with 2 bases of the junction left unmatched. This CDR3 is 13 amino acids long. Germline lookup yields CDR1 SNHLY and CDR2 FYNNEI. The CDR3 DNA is TGTGCCAGCAAAGGACAGGGGAATCAGCCCCAGCATTTT. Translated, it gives CASKGQGNQPQHF.

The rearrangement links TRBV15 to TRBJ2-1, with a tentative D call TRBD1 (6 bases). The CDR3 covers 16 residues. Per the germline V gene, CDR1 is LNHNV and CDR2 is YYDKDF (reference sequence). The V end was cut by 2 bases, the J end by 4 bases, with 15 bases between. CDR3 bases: TGTGCCACCAGCAGACAAGGGGGACCTCCATACAATGAGCAGTTCTTC. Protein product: CATSRQGGPPYNEQFF.

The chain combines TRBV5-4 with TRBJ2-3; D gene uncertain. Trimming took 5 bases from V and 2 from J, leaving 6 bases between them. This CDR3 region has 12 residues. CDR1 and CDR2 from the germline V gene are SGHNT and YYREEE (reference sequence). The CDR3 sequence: CASSFSTDTQYF. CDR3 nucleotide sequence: TGTGCCAGCAGTTTCTCCACAGATACGCAGTATTTT.